Listed here are 29 T cell receptor beta chains from one sample, sequenced in a study of regulatory T cells in long-lasting Graves disease. The time point denotes: newly diagnosed GD, antithyroid drugs for less than 3 months. Preparation of the TCR library used RNA extracted from PBMCs. Building of the TCR beta libraries involved iRepertoire HTBI primers and Arm-PCR of CDR3 regions. TCRdb processed the multiplex PCR reads anew with MiXCR; each CDR3 protein has one entry. The table includes 300,000 to 400,000 distinct CDR3 sequences, around 17% detected once. The same specimen was also included in a second study, on T cells in Graves' hyperthyroidism and ophthalmopathy.

Sequencing used peripheral blood mononuclear cells (PBMCs), obtained at new diagnosis, from a patient treated with antithyroid drugs. The receptor set was obtained from a man in his forties or fifties with Graves disease.

Concerning this clonotype itself: Given a much more abundant clone one base away, this may be a read error. This CDR3 fails to terminate in the conserved phenylalanine or tryptophan, so it likely reflects a read error. The chain uses TRBV10-3 and TRBJ2-7; no firm D call. Deletions cut 0 bases from V and 6 bases from J, with 30 bases between. Per the germline V gene, CDR1 is ENHRY and CDR2 is SYGVKD. The CDR3 runs to 20 residues. CDR3 residues: CAISESTLVGRTGRVFEQYI. Here the CDR3 DNA reads TGTGCCATCAGTGAGTCGACCCTGGTTGGAAGAACTGGAAGGGTATTCGAGCAGTACATC.

This clonotype has a count of ten or more. The chain uses TRBV6-1 and TRBJ1-1; D unresolved. V was cut by 1 base and J by 2 bases, with 8 bases left in between. The CDR3 length is 14 residues. Germline assignment: CDR1 MNHNS and CDR2 SASEGT. In DNA form, the CDR3 reads TGTGCCAGCAGTGAAGTTGGTGCAAACACTGAAGCTTTCTTT. This gives the protein CASSEVGANTEAFF.

A few counts support this clonotype. The rearrangement joins TRBV7-9 to TRBJ2-3; D is unclear. Looked up from germline, CDR1 is SEHNR and CDR2 is FQNEAQ (reference sequence). V was shortened by 4 bases and J by 1 base, with 12 bases between the two germline ends. CDR3 length: 15 amino acids. In DNA, the CDR3 is TGTGCCAGCAGCTCATCAAAGGACCGCACAGATACGCAGTATTTT. It codes for CASSSSKDRTDTQYF.

This clonotype was seen ten or more times. J is TRBJ2-7 and V is TRBV20-1, with D possibly TRBD2 on 6 matching bases. Trimming removed 0 bases at V and 2 bases at J, with 11 bases between. CDR1 and CDR2 (germline): DFQATT, SNEGSKA (reference sequence). CDR3 length: 14 residues. The DNA for the CDR3 is TGCAGTGCTAGAGATAGGCGGGGACCCTACGAGCAGTACTTC. Its translation: CSARDRRGPYEQYF.

Note on this clonotype: The junction shows a germline mismatch at one end, possibly a read error. J is TRBJ1-2 and V is TRBV27; D may be TRBD1 (6 bases). The CDR3 has 15 amino acids. Per the germline V gene, CDR1 is MNHEY and CDR2 is SMNVEV (reference sequence). The CDR3 sequence is CASSPWGGGNSGYTF. The CDR3 coding sequence is TGTGCCAGCAGCCCCTGGGGAGGGGGAAACTCTGGCTACACCTTC.

This clonotype has at least ten counts. The rearrangement joins TRBV19 to TRBJ2-1; the D is unclear. Germline CDR1 and CDR2: LNHDA and SQIVND (reference sequence). This CDR3 is built from 16 residues. V shed 4 bases and J shed 0 bases, with 13 bases lying between them. This chain's CDR3 is CASSSRRYSSYNEQFF. In nucleotides, the CDR3 is TGTGCCAGTAGTAGTCGCCGATACAGCTCCTACAATGAGCAGTTCTTC.

The V call is TRBV10-3, the J call TRBJ2-3; D perhaps matches TRBD1 (5 bases). The CDR3 contains 15 residues. Germline CDR1 reads ENHRY; CDR2 reads SYGVKD. V lost 6 bases and J 0 bases, leaving 13 bases between the germline ends. The CDR3 bases are TGTGCCATCAGCCAACAGGAACCTAGCACAGATACGCAGTATTTT. Its translation: CAISQQEPSTDTQYF.

About this clonotype itself: Possible read error: a much larger clone is one base away. In DNA form, the CDR3 reads TGCAGTGCTAAGGTCGGCACAGATACGCAGTGTTTT. Protein: CSAKVGTDTQCF. This rearrangement joins TRBV20-1 to TRBJ2-3; D ambiguous. This CDR3 spans 12 amino acids. Looked up from germline, CDR1 is DFQATT and CDR2 is SNEGSKA (reference sequence).

This clonotype was recorded a few times. This may be a read error, as it is one base from a much larger clone. The J gene is TRBJ2-3, the V gene TRBV6-5; D may be TRBD1 (6 bases). Germline-derived CDR1 and CDR2 are MNHEY and SVGAGI. Trimming removed 2 bases at V and 0 bases at J, with 6 bases between. The CDR3 spans 14 residues. The CDR3 spells CASSYGQSTDTQYF. For the CDR3, the DNA is TGTGCCAGCAGTTACGGACAGAGCACAGATACGCAGTATTTT.

In its sample, this clonotype was seen many times. The CDR3 loop is CASSLVLAGSLEQYF. The CDR3 DNA is TGTGCCAGCAGCTTAGTTCTAGCGGGGAGTCTCGAGCAGTACTTC. The chain combines TRBV7-2 with TRBJ2-7; 9 positions match TRBD2. Germline CDR1 SGHTA, CDR2 FQGNSA. The CDR3 spans 15 residues. V lost 1 base and J lost 6; bases outside the gene matches: 7.

The sample holds many counts of this clonotype. This chain uses TRBV6-5 with TRBJ2-1; D call uncertain. Per the germline V gene, CDR1 is MNHEY and CDR2 is SVGAGI. With 0 bases removed from V and 0 bases from J, the gap between germline ends came to 6 bases. The CDR3 extends over 15 amino acids. CDR3 protein: CASSYSISSYNEQFF. The CDR3 DNA is TGTGCCAGCAGTTACTCAATTAGCTCCTACAATGAGCAGTTCTTC.

This clonotype was counted many times. V and J are TRBV6-1 and TRBJ2-5; TRBD1 agrees at 11 bases. After removal of 6 bases from V and 5 bases from J, the junction contained 11 bases not matched to a gene. Germline-derived CDR1 and CDR2 are MNHNS and SASEGT. The CDR3 extends over 16 amino acids. CDR3 coding DNA: TGTGCCAGCAGCCAGAACGGACAGGGGGCATGGGAGACCCAGTACTTC. Residues: CASSQNGQGAWETQYF.

This clonotype was counted at least ten times. This chain uses TRBV28 with TRBJ2-7; possibly TRBD2 for D (5 bases). V was clipped by 2 bases and J by 7 bases, with 15 bases between them. Germline loops: CDR1 MDHEN, CDR2 SYDVKM. This CDR3 comprises 14 residues. In DNA form, the CDR3 reads TGTGCCAGCAGTTTACCGACTACCCGGGAAGAGCAGTACTTC. Protein: CASSLPTTREEQYF. Full variable domain (remainder filled in from reference TRBV28 and TRBJ2-7): DVKVTQSSRYLVKRTGEKVFLECVQDMDHENMFWYRQDPGLGLRLIYFSYDVKMKEKGDIPEGYSVSREKKERFSLILESASTNQTSMYLCASSLPTTREEQYFGPGTRLTVT.

In nucleotides, the CDR3 is TGTGCCAGCAGCTCCGTGGTTCCTCAAGAGACCCAGTACTTC. Its protein product is CASSSVVPQETQYF. V gene TRBV5-5 combines with J gene TRBJ2-1; D gene uncertain. The tail of the sequence fits TRBJ2-5 better, so the J call may be wrong. This CDR3 has 14 amino acids. The germline V gene has CDR1 SGHKS and CDR2 YYEKEE (reference sequence).

The CDR3 here is CASSFSSIRTGLNTGELFF. In DNA form, the CDR3 reads TGTGCCAGCAGTTTTTCGTCCATTCGCACAGGGCTGAACACCGGGGAGCTGTTTTTT. The chain carries TRBV27 and TRBJ2-2; tentatively, D is TRBD1 (6 bases). Looked up from germline, CDR1 is MNHEY and CDR2 is SMNVEV (reference sequence). Trimming took off 3 bases at V and 1 base at J, with 21 bases between the two ends. The length of the CDR3 is 19 residues.

In this sample, this clonotype turned up many times. V usage is TRBV6-1 and J usage is TRBJ1-2; D gene ambiguous. There are 10 residues in the CDR3. The germline V and J ends were trimmed by 6 bases and 8 bases, with 7 bases remaining between them. CDR1 is MNHNS, CDR2 SASEGT, per germline. The CDR3 spells CASSLFGYTF. The CDR3 DNA reads TGTGCCAGCAGCCTGTTCGGCTACACCTTC.

There are a few counts of this clonotype. The chain combines TRBV5-1 with TRBJ2-7; tentatively, D is TRBD1 (5 bases). The CDR3 loop spans 15 amino acids. Germline V gene data show CDR1 as SGHRS and CDR2 as YFSETQ. V lost 0 bases to trimming and J lost 3 bases, with 13 bases between them. The CDR3 coding sequence is TGCGCCAGCAGCTTGGACGGACAAGAGCTCTACGAGCAGTACTTC. Amino acid sequence: CASSLDGQELYEQYF.

Regarding this clonotype: The likely explanation is a read error, given a far larger clone one base away. This CDR3 fails to terminate in the conserved phenylalanine or tryptophan, so it likely reflects a read error. The J gene is TRBJ2-2, the V gene TRBV10-1, with 8 positions matching TRBD1. The length of the CDR3 is 15 residues. Germline V gene data show CDR1 as WNHNN and CDR2 as SYGVQD (reference sequence). The trim removed 10 bases at V and 2 bases at J, leaving 9 bases unmatched. This CDR3 reads CATSIDRGNTGELFS. CDR3 nucleotides: TGCGCCACCTCTATCGACAGGGGTAACACCGGGGAGCTGTTTTCT.

The sample holds many counts of this clonotype. V is TRBV12-3 or TRBV12-4 and J is TRBJ2-5; 12 nucleotides match TRBD2. The V gene end was trimmed by 5 bases and the J gene end by 5 bases; junction bases not matched to a gene: 15. The CDR3 is made up of 18 amino acids. The CDR3 region has the DNA TGTGCCAGCAGTGTCACTAGCGGGGGGAGACCGTCGCGGGAGACCCAGTACTTC. Its protein is CASSVTSGGRPSRETQYF.

This clonotype came up a few times. The gene calls are TRBV4-3 and TRBJ1-3; no reliable D call. Germline assignment: CDR1 LGHNA and CDR2 YSLEER. V was pared by 1 base and J by 0 bases, with 7 bases between. CDR3 size: 15 residues. Here the CDR3 DNA reads TGCGCCAGCAGCCAAGCGTCCAGCTCTGGAAACACCATATATTTT. This codes for CASSQASSSGNTIYF.

Ten or more counts support this clonotype. The rearrangement joins TRBV6-1 to TRBJ2-3, with 10 nucleotides matching TRBD2. Per germline, CDR1 MNHNS and CDR2 SASEGT. V lost 2 bases and J lost 5; bases outside the gene matches: 7. The CDR3 runs 16 residues. DNA for the CDR3: TGTGCCAGCAGTGAACTTAGCGGGGGGCGCGTAGATACGCAGTATTTT. It encodes CASSELSGGRVDTQYF.

About this clonotype itself: With a far larger clone one base away, a read error is the likely cause. The gene calls are TRBV2 and TRBJ2-3, with a possible D match to TRBD2 (7 bases). The J call may be faulty, since TRBJ2-5 better matches the DNA end. Per germline, CDR1 SNHLY and CDR2 FYNNEI. The CDR3 spans 17 residues. The CDR3 loop is CASRTRRGGTRGKTQYF. CDR3 nucleotide sequence: TGTGCCAGCAGGACCCGAAGGGGGGGGACCCGGGGAAAGACCCAGTACTTC.

This clonotype was picked up many times. V is TRBV27 and J is TRBJ2-2; D unresolved. The germline gives CDR1 MNHEY, CDR2 SMNVEV (reference sequence). Between the trimmed V and J ends, which lost 6 bases and 6 bases, there was a span of 11 bases. The CDR3 is 13 residues long. CDR3 protein: CASSPPWAGELFF. CDR3 bases: TGTGCCAGCAGCCCCCCATGGGCCGGGGAGCTGTTTTTT.

The table lists this clonotype with many counts. The chain's CDR3 is CASSLGTRMGEQYF. The CDR3 region has the DNA TGTGCCAGCAGCTTAGGGACTAGAATGGGCGAGCAGTACTTC. The chain couples TRBV7-2 to TRBJ2-7, with 7 bases aligning to TRBD2. After removal of 1 base from V and 6 bases from J, the junction contained 6 bases not matched to a gene. The CDR3 sequence is 14 residues long. Germline V gene lookup returns CDR1 SGHTA and CDR2 FQGNSA.

CDR3 in DNA: TGTGCCAGCTCACCTGGACTAGCGGGGGGCCTTTACGAGCAGTACTTC. It translates to CASSPGLAGGLYEQYF. The chain couples TRBV18 to TRBJ2-7, with TRBD2 matching over 14 bases. Germline-derived CDR1 and CDR2 are KGHSH and LQKENI. V shed 3 bases, J shed 4 bases, and the junction held 5 bases outside the gene matches. The CDR3 has 16 amino acids.

The DNA for the CDR3 is TGTGCCAGCAGCTTAGCTATCTCTAGCGGGGCCCAAGAGACCCAGTACTTC. It encodes CASSLAISSGAQETQYF. The rearrangement uses TRBV7-2 and TRBJ2-5; 9 nucleotides line up with TRBD2. Germline V lookup: CDR1 SGHTA, CDR2 FQGNSA. V lost 0 bases and J lost 1; bases outside the gene matches: 6. CDR3 size: 17 residues.

The V and J genes are TRBV2 and TRBJ1-4, with 7 bases aligning to TRBD1. The germline CDR1 and CDR2 sequences are SNHLY and FYNNEI. Trimming removed 5 bases from V and 7 bases from J; junction bases left unmatched: 7. This CDR3 has 14 amino acids. CDR3 sequence (DNA): TGTGCCAGCAGTCAAGACAGGGCTGGTGAAAAACTGTTTTTT. It yields the protein CASSQDRAGEKLFF. The whole variable domain, filled in from reference TRBV2 and TRBJ1-4, reads EPEVTQTPSHQVTQMGQEVILRCVPISNHLYFYWYRQILGQKVEFLVSFYNNEISEKSEIFDDQFSVERPDGSNFTLKIRSTKLEDSAMYFCASSQDRAGEKLFFGSGTQLSVL.

The CDR3 loop reads CASSSRDTGHEQFF. The DNA of the CDR3 is TGTGCCAGCAGTTCCCGGGACACCGGCCATGAGCAGTTCTTC. The V gene is TRBV27, the J gene TRBJ2-1, with a tentative D call TRBD1 (6 bases). Trimming left V 4 bases short and J 8 bases short, with 15 bases between. There are 14 residues in the CDR3. From germline, CDR1 is MNHEY and CDR2 SMNVEV (reference sequence).

This clonotype was detected ten times or more. This chain uses TRBV2 with TRBJ2-4; 7 positions agree with TRBD1. The germline V gene encodes CDR1 SNHLY and CDR2 FYNNEI. The CDR3 is made up of 15 amino acids. Trimming removed 3 bases from V and 1 base from J; junction bases left unmatched: 3. CDR3 loop: CASSDPRGAKNIQYF. In nucleotides, the CDR3 is TGTGCCAGCAGTGACCCCAGGGGGGCCAAAAACATTCAGTACTTC.